This T cell receptor (beta chain) was obtained from a study of T-cell memory formation after mild COVID-19. TCRdb reprocessed the 5' RACE reads via MiXCR and lists one record per CDR3 protein. The sample yields under 250,000 distinct CDR3 sequences, about 27% seen once. Looked up from germline, CDR1 is SGHNT and CDR2 is YENEEA. V was shortened by 1 base and J by 2 bases, with 12 bases between the two germline ends. The CDR3 sequence is 16 residues long. This clonotype has just a few counts. The chain employs TRBV11-3 and TRBJ1-3; D gene ambiguous. Sample: PBMCs or a T cell subset sorted from them (not recorded which). This TCR was sampled from an adult woman who had mild COVID-19 (a few samples of this study predate the infection). Cell type and time point are not known. CDR3 nucleotides: TGTGCCAGCAGCTTAGGGCAGTGGGAGCCTGGAAACACCATATATTTT. Translated: CASSLGQWEPGNTIYF.